This TCR beta chain was profiled in a study of cytomegalovirus exposure and HLA in healthy donors. Study-wide findings and caveats: Serostatus for CMV was the only available immune exposure information.

Regarding this clone: The antigen is undetermined.

PCR amplification relied on 60 Vbeta primers (plus 13 Jbeta primers). Produced via immunoSEQ multiplex PCR; TCRdb's table is partial and in-frame only. The table records about 98,000 clones, about 74% of them present only once. The CDR3 length is 16 residues. Trimming cost V 2 bases and J 9 bases; bases outside gene matches: 12. Looked up from germline, CDR1 is MDHEN and CDR2 is SYDVKM. V and J are TRBV28 and TRBJ2-1; 8 bases match TRBD2. The sequence was obtained from a male donor in good health and CMV-seronegative. The sample was PBMCs. CDR3 sequence: CASSLRSSGLVREQFF. The CDR3 DNA follows: TGTGCCAGCAGTTTACGGTCTAGCGGGCTAGTACGTGAGCAGTTCTTC.